The 8 T cell receptor beta chains below were found in one sample sequenced in a study of OX40 agonist ivuxolimab in advanced cancers. Measured with immunoSEQ multiplex PCR; TCRdb has only the in-frame clones, and not every one. The data contain about 43,000 clones, roughly 91% of them singletons. The input for sequencing was CD4+ or CD8+ T cells sorted from blood, taken in a trial of the OX40 agonist ivuxolimab. The receptor set was obtained from an adult with an advanced solid tumor such as melanoma, head and neck, liver or kidney cancer.

V is TRBV9 and J is TRBJ2-3; D gene unclear. The ends were cut back, 0 bases at V and 6 bases at J, with 5 bases in the middle. Germline CDR1 and CDR2: SGDLS and YYNGEE. The CDR3 consists of 12 residues. The CDR3 DNA sequence: TGTGCCAGCAGCGTAGGTGGGGATACGCAGTATTTT. As protein: CASSVGGDTQYF.

The genes are TRBV28 and TRBJ2-7, with D perhaps assigned TRBD1 or TRBD2 (6 bases each). The CDR3 consists of 15 residues. From germline, CDR1 is MDHEN and CDR2 SYDVKM. The ends were cut back, 3 bases at V and 0 bases at J, with 12 bases in the middle. The CDR3 reads CASSLQGTLSYEQYF. The CDR3 region has the DNA TGTGCCAGCAGTTTGCAGGGGACTCTCTCCTACGAGCAGTACTTC.

The chain employs TRBV7-9 and TRBJ2-7; tentative D call: TRBD1 (5 bases). Deletions cut 0 bases from V and 3 bases from J, with 9 bases between. This CDR3 spans 14 amino acids. CDR1 and CDR2 (germline): SEHNR, FQNEAQ (reference sequence). CDR3 region: CASSLAAGIYEQYF. DNA for the CDR3: TGTGCCAGCAGCTTAGCAGCAGGGATCTACGAGCAGTACTTC.

The chain uses TRBV6-6 and TRBJ2-2; 7 nucleotides align to TRBD2. This CDR3 spans 14 amino acids. Germline-derived CDR1 and CDR2 are MNHNY and SVGAGI (reference sequence). Losses at the gene ends were 6 bases for V and 4 bases for J; bases not matched to a gene: 5. The CDR3 protein is CASSGAGSTGELFF. The DNA of the CDR3 is TGTGCCAGCAGCGGAGCGGGATCCACCGGGGAGCTGTTTTTT.

V is TRBV19 and J is TRBJ2-7; 11 bases map to TRBD1. Germline lookup yields CDR1 LNHDA and CDR2 SQIVND (reference sequence). The CDR3 length is 14 residues. V lost 5 bases, J lost 9 bases, and 9 bases stayed unmatched. CDR3 DNA sequence: TGTGCCAGTAGTCCTGGGACAGGGGGTTTCGTGCAGTACTTC. It yields the protein CASSPGTGGFVQYF.

V gene TRBV29-1 combines with J gene TRBJ2-7; D not resolved. The ends were cut back, 0 bases at V and 1 base at J, with 7 bases in the middle. CDR1 is SQVTM and CDR2 is ANQGSEA in the germline V gene. CDR3 size: 13 residues. This chain's CDR3 is CSVEDPGSYEQYF. The CDR3 coding sequence is TGCAGCGTTGAAGATCCGGGTTCCTACGAGCAGTACTTC.

This clone was found a few times. This sequence joins TRBV27 and TRBJ1-6; no clear D gene. In germline, CDR1 is MNHEY, CDR2 SMNVEV (reference sequence). There are 14 residues in the CDR3. Trimming shortened V by 6 bases and J by 0 bases, and 6 bases separated the two germline ends. CDR3 sequence reads: CASSESSYNSPLHF. The CDR3 bases are TGTGCCAGCAGCGAAAGCTCCTATAATTCACCCCTCCACTTT.

V and J are TRBV29-1 and TRBJ2-5; D is tentatively TRBD1 or TRBD2 (7 bases each). V dropped 4 bases and J dropped 2 bases, with 20 bases sitting between them. CDR1 and CDR2 (germline): SQVTM, ANQGSEA. There are 16 residues in the CDR3. The CDR3 region has the DNA TGCAGCGTTGGCGGGGGTTCGGGACAGTTGCAAGAGACCCAGTACTTC. Its translation: CSVGGGSGQLQETQYF.